One and the same sample provided the 17 T cell receptor beta chains below, sequenced in a study of CD8 T cells in ankylosing spondylitis. For these TCRs, the target antigens are not known. TCRdb passed the 5' RACE reads through MiXCR, listing each CDR3 protein once. Of about 220,000 distinct CDR3 sequences detected, approximately 16% appear once; the ten largest clones hold under 55%. Findings and caveats of the study: It appeared that ankylosing spondylitis blood was characterized by a TCR beta motif of about eight highly homologous variants.

Sequencing was carried out using blood, either unsorted or a sorted T cell fraction (not recorded which). Receptors were obtained from a male donor with ankylosing spondylitis.

This clonotype was found a few times. The chain joins TRBV30 to TRBJ2-2, with D possibly TRBD2 on 5 matching bases. The CDR3 length is 13 residues. Trimming left V 2 bases short and J 7 bases short, with 11 bases between. Germline V CDR1 and CDR2: GTSNPN, SVGIG (reference sequence). In DNA form, the CDR3 reads TGTGCCTGGAGTCCAAACGACTACGGGGAGCTGTTTTTT. It is translated as CAWSPNDYGELFF.

The chain combines TRBV29-1 with TRBJ2-7; 8 nucleotides match TRBD1. Unmatched junction bases numbered 6, after V lost 2 bases and J lost 3 bases. From germline, CDR1 is SQVTM and CDR2 ANQGSEA. This CDR3 spans 14 amino acids. The CDR3 reads CSVETDGQGYEQYF. For the CDR3, the DNA is TGCAGCGTTGAAACAGACGGACAGGGCTACGAGCAGTACTTC.

V usage is TRBV19 and J usage is TRBJ1-1; D gene ambiguous. V lost 3 bases, J lost 3 bases, and 20 bases lay in between. The CDR3 consists of 17 residues. Looked up from germline, CDR1 is LNHDA and CDR2 is SQIVND (reference sequence). CDR3: CASSIGLRMGFDTEAFF. CDR3 coding DNA: TGTGCCAGTAGTATTGGACTCCGGATGGGGTTTGACACTGAAGCTTTCTTT.

The chain employs TRBV5-1 and TRBJ2-7; D remains ambiguous. The length of the CDR3 is 15 residues. Trimming took off 0 bases at V and 1 base at J, with 11 bases between the two ends. Looked up from germline, CDR1 is SGHRS and CDR2 is YFSETQ. This CDR3 reads CASSLVPGESYEQYF. The CDR3, as DNA: TGCGCCAGCAGCTTGGTTCCGGGTGAGTCCTACGAGCAGTACTTC.

This clonotype was counted once. J is TRBJ2-7 and V is TRBV11-2, with D tentatively TRBD1 (6 bases). The CDR3 covers 15 residues. V gave up 1 base and J gave up 3 bases, with 13 bases separating them. Germline V CDR1 and CDR2: SGHAT, FQNNGV. This chain's CDR3 is CASSLGTATDYEQYF. CDR3 DNA: TGTGCCAGCAGCTTAGGGACAGCGACAGACTACGAGCAGTACTTC.

This clonotype was picked up a small number of times. The chain uses TRBV10-3 and TRBJ1-1; unclear D gene. The CDR3 covers 14 residues. Germline V lookup: CDR1 ENHRY, CDR2 SYGVKD. V lost 10 bases to trimming and J lost 0 bases, with 15 bases between them. CDR3 amino acids: CATALGPVNTEAFF. CDR3 nucleotide sequence: TGTGCCACCGCCCTTGGGCCGGTGAACACTGAAGCTTTCTTT.

This clonotype showed up many times. CDR3 residues: CSVQRESTDTQYF. CDR3 nucleotide sequence: TGCAGCGTTCAGCGGGAGTCCACAGATACGCAGTATTTT. The chain recombines TRBV29-1 with TRBJ2-3; 8 nucleotides align to TRBD2. The CDR3 has 13 residues. Per the germline V gene, CDR1 is SQVTM and CDR2 is ANQGSEA. J lost 2 bases, V lost 5 bases, and 3 bases had no gene match.

V gene TRBV10-3 combines with J gene TRBJ2-1; D ambiguous. V was shortened by 4 bases and J by 0 bases, with 10 bases between the two germline ends. This CDR3 spans 15 amino acids. Looked up from germline, CDR1 is ENHRY and CDR2 is SYGVKD. CDR3 coding DNA: TGTGCCATCAGTGCCGACGCCAGCTCCTACAATGAGCAGTTCTTC. Translated: CAISADASSYNEQFF.

This clonotype has more than one count but fewer than ten. The chain uses TRBV3-1 and TRBJ2-7; either TRBD1 or TRBD2 may fit D (5 bases each). V lost 8 bases, J lost 0 bases, and 11 bases lay in between. The CDR3 sequence is 13 residues long. From germline, CDR1 is LGHDT and CDR2 YNNKEL (reference sequence). The CDR3 loop reads CASQGENSYEQYF. In nucleotides, the CDR3 is TGTGCCAGCCAGGGAGAGAACTCCTACGAGCAGTACTTC.

This chain links TRBV12-3 or TRBV12-4 with TRBJ1-1; D not resolved. The germline V and J ends were trimmed by 3 bases and 5 bases, with 10 bases remaining between them. The CDR3 covers 13 residues. The CDR3 protein is CASSFWKETEAFF. In DNA, the CDR3 is TGTGCCAGCAGTTTTTGGAAGGAGACTGAAGCTTTCTTT.

In this sample, this clonotype turned up many times. This chain links TRBV29-1 with TRBJ2-3; 7 bases fit TRBD2. Germline lookup yields CDR1 SQVTM and CDR2 ANQGSEA. The CDR3 totals 17 residues. Trimming at V came to 3 bases and at J to 2 bases, leaving 14 bases not matched to a gene. The CDR3: CSVEGGLGSGHTDTQYF. CDR3 nucleotide sequence: TGCAGCGTTGAGGGGGGTTTGGGTAGCGGGCACACAGATACGCAGTATTTT.

The chain is built from TRBV27 and TRBJ2-2; possible D gene TRBD2, 5 bases. CDR3 size: 15 residues. The V gene lost 0 bases and the J gene lost 5 bases, with 10 bases spanning the gap. Germline lookup yields CDR1 MNHEY and CDR2 SMNVEV (reference sequence). The CDR3 DNA reads TGTGCCAGCAGTTTATCCGCCCCGGGAACCGGGGAGCTGTTTTTT. Residues: CASSLSAPGTGELFF.

This clonotype was seen a few times. V usage is TRBV2 and J usage is TRBJ1-1; D may be TRBD1 (5 bases). The CDR3 sequence is 11 residues long. Trimming took 6 bases from V and 8 from J, leaving 10 bases between them. The germline CDR1 and CDR2 sequences are SNHLY and FYNNEI. This CDR3 is CASRPGPEAFF. Here the CDR3 DNA reads TGTGCCAGCAGGCCGGGACCCGAAGCTTTCTTT.

The gene calls are TRBV24-1 and TRBJ2-1, with D perhaps given as TRBD1 or TRBD2 (5 bases each). The CDR3 loop spans 12 amino acids. Deletions cut 3 bases from V and 13 bases from J, with 12 bases between. Germline lookup yields CDR1 KGHDR and CDR2 SFDVKD. This chain's CDR3 is CATSDLPGPQFF. The CDR3 DNA reads TGTGCCACCAGTGATCTACCGGGACCTCAGTTCTTC.

This clonotype was detected a few times. The rearrangement joins TRBV30 to TRBJ1-2; no clear D. The CDR3 extends over 12 amino acids. The germline CDR1 and CDR2 sequences are GTSNPN and SVGIG (reference sequence). V was clipped by 1 base and J by 4 bases, with 7 bases between them. The CDR3 reads CAWSDHGYGYTF. CDR3 nucleotide sequence: TGTGCCTGGAGTGACCACGGCTATGGCTACACCTTC.

The gene calls are TRBV10-2 and TRBJ2-1; 9 bases fit TRBD2. The V gene end was trimmed by 3 bases and the J gene end by 6 bases; junction bases not matched to a gene: 9. The germline V gene has CDR1 WSHSY and CDR2 SAAADI. This CDR3 region has 16 residues. For the CDR3, the DNA is TGCGCCAGCAGTGAAGGGCTGGGACTAGCAGGCAATGAGCAGTTCTTC. Translating gives CASSEGLGLAGNEQFF.

This clonotype was picked up a small number of times. The chain employs TRBV29-1 and TRBJ1-2; a possible D gene is TRBD1 (5 bases). The CDR3 is made up of 13 amino acids. The V gene lost 3 bases and the J gene lost 4 bases, with 12 bases spanning the gap. Germline V gives CDR1 SQVTM, CDR2 ANQGSEA. DNA for the CDR3: TGCAGCGTTGATTATGGGACCGGCTATGGCTACACCTTC. Its translation: CSVDYGTGYGYTF.